Described below is a single T cell receptor (beta chain) sequence and its context. Then a second PCR, running roughly 6 to 12 cycles, was carried out with a sample-barcoded 5' primer and a J-beta primer mix. Through a template-switch adaptor with 12 random nucleotides, each cDNA molecule received a tag. TCRdb re-called the 5' RACE reads through MiXCR, storing one row per CDR3 protein. The sample carries approximately 880,000 distinct CDR3 sequences, roughly 43% recorded once. The source of the sample is a study of blood T cells in healthy people across ages. This CDR3 comprises 16 residues. Deletions cut 1 base from V and 3 bases from J, with 14 bases between. The V gene's germline CDR1 is SEHNR and CDR2 FQNEAQ (reference sequence).

The chain employs TRBV7-9 and TRBJ2-3; perhaps TRBD2 as D (7 bases). Material: blood. The clonotype was recovered from a man younger than 40 in good health. The CDR3 here is CASSLDRGAGTDTQYF. The CDR3 coding sequence is TGTGCCAGCAGCTTAGATCGGGGGGCAGGGACAGATACGCAGTATTTT.